These 31 T cell receptor beta chains originate from one sample sequenced in a study of OX40 agonist ivuxolimab in advanced cancers. Clones were sequenced by immunoSEQ multiplex PCR, and TCRdb holds only the in-frame ones, with some missing. The top ten clones hold around 0.51% of a sample with under 100,000 clones, roughly four fifths of them seen once. The input for sequencing was CD4+ or CD8+ T cells sorted from blood, taken in a trial of the OX40 agonist ivuxolimab. These receptors came from an adult with an advanced solid tumor such as melanoma, head and neck, liver or kidney cancer.

This clone appeared once. The chain couples TRBV7-9 to TRBJ1-1; 7 positions match TRBD1. Germline values: CDR1 SEHNR, CDR2 FQNEAQ (reference sequence). This CDR3 comprises 13 residues. The junction had 6 bases not matched to a gene; V was cut back by 7 bases and J by 4 bases. Here the CDR3 DNA reads TGTGCCAGCACCAAACCAGGGGGCACTGAAGCTTTCTTT. Protein: CASTKPGGTEAFF.

The J gene is TRBJ2-3, the V gene TRBV6-4; D remains unclear. The CDR3 consists of 14 residues. V was clipped by 6 bases and J by 0 bases, with 10 bases between them. Germline V gene lookup returns CDR1 MRHNA and CDR2 SNTAGT. CDR3 in DNA: TGTGCCAGCAGGGACGGCTCTAGCACAGATACGCAGTATTTT. Its translation: CASRDGSSTDTQYF.

Concerning this clone itself: Other DNA sequences within the sample encode an identical CDR3. The J gene is TRBJ1-3, the V gene TRBV7-9, with D possibly being TRBD1 (6 bases). V lost 5 bases and J lost 1, with 9 bases in between. Germline assignment: CDR1 SEHNR and CDR2 FQNEAQ (reference sequence). This CDR3 has 14 amino acids. The CDR3 spells CASSLTGSGNTIYF. In DNA, the CDR3 is TGTGCCAGCAGCCTCACAGGGTCTGGAAACACCATATATTTT. Looking up the rest from reference TRBV7-9 and TRBJ1-3 gives the full variable domain: DTGVSQNPRHKITKRGQNVTFRCDPISEHNRLYWYRQTLGQGPEFLTYFQNEAQLEKSRLLSDRFSAERPKGSFSTLEIQRTEQGDSAMYLCASSLTGSGNTIYFGEGSWLTVV.

Here the CDR3 DNA reads TGTGCCAGCAGTGGAATTCTAGCGGGGGTTGACGAGCAGTACTTC. This encodes CASSGILAGVDEQYF. This chain connects TRBV6-1 to TRBJ2-7; 10 positions agree with TRBD2. Germline V gene data show CDR1 as MNHNS and CDR2 as SASEGT. The CDR3 totals 15 residues. Trimming cost V 4 bases and J 5 bases; bases outside gene matches: 8.

This chain links TRBV28 with TRBJ1-5; D is ambiguous. The CDR3 consists of 17 residues. V lost 7 bases and J lost 1, with 20 bases in between. Looked up from germline, CDR1 is MDHEN and CDR2 is SYDVKM. CDR3 in amino acids: CASTPALGSPSNQPQHF. CDR3 bases: TGTGCCAGCACTCCTGCCTTGGGCAGCCCCAGCAATCAGCCCCAGCATTTT.

The chain uses TRBV28 and TRBJ1-5, with no clear D. The CDR3 runs 16 residues. V was cut by 1 base and J by 2 bases, with 12 bases left in between. The germline gives CDR1 MDHEN, CDR2 SYDVKM. The CDR3 protein is CASSLSGRKGNQPQHF. The CDR3 DNA sequence: TGTGCCAGCAGTTTATCGGGTAGGAAAGGCAATCAGCCCCAGCATTTT.

The chain combines TRBV5-5 with TRBJ2-7, with 7 nucleotides matching TRBD1. The germline V gene has CDR1 SGHKS and CDR2 YYEKEE (reference sequence). The CDR3 length is 14 residues. With 6 bases clipped from V and 2 bases from J, the junction kept 8 bases outside the gene matches. The CDR3, as DNA: TGTGCCAGCATGACAGGGACAGAGGCCTACGAGCAGTACTTC. Translated, it gives CASMTGTEAYEQYF.

This chain joins TRBV5-1 and TRBJ1-1; D may be TRBD1 (5 bases). The CDR3 is 15 amino acids. V shed 1 base and J shed 4 bases, with 14 bases lying between them. Germline lookup yields CDR1 SGHRS and CDR2 YFSETQ. CDR3 coding DNA: TGCGCCAGCAGCTTGTTTGCCCAGGGCACCACTGAAGCTTTCTTT. This sequence encodes CASSLFAQGTTEAFF.

The rearrangement links TRBV28 to TRBJ1-2, with 8 bases matching TRBD1. This CDR3 has 15 residues. J was trimmed by 5 bases and V by 4 bases; bases with no gene match: 9. Per the germline V gene, CDR1 is MDHEN and CDR2 is SYDVKM. This chain's CDR3 is CASSSTGGAGYGYTF. CDR3 DNA sequence: TGTGCCAGCAGTTCAACAGGGGGAGCAGGTTATGGCTACACCTTC.

The V call is TRBV5-1, the J call TRBJ2-7, with 7 nucleotides matching TRBD2. The V and J ends lost 3 bases and 7 bases, in that order; junction bases with no gene match: 10. The CDR3 length is 14 residues. Germline-derived CDR1 and CDR2 are SGHRS and YFSETQ. CDR3 in DNA: TGCGCCAGCAGCTCCCGTGCGGGAGCGGGGGAGCAGTACTTC. Its protein product is CASSSRAGAGEQYF.

This chain links TRBV28 with TRBJ1-1, with D unclear. The CDR3 is 12 residues long. Trimming removed 6 bases from V and 4 bases from J, with 9 bases in between. CDR1 and CDR2 (germline): MDHEN, SYDVKM. CDR3 residues: CASSYAVTEAFF. CDR3 DNA: TGTGCCAGCAGCTACGCGGTCACTGAAGCTTTCTTT.

The chain has TRBV2 and TRBJ2-3; weak D call: TRBD2 (6 bases). Trimming took off 8 bases at V and 5 bases at J, with 11 bases between the two ends. This CDR3 region has 12 residues. Per the germline V gene, CDR1 is SNHLY and CDR2 is FYNNEI. This CDR3 reads CASPPAGDTQYF. The DNA of the CDR3 is TGTGCCAGCCCTCCAGCGGGAGATACGCAGTATTTT.

The rearrangement joins TRBV5-8 to TRBJ2-1; perhaps TRBD1 as D (5 bases). This CDR3 region has 13 residues. Germline V gives CDR1 SGHTS, CDR2 YDEGEE. V lost 2 bases and J 8 bases, leaving 11 bases between the germline ends. The CDR3 loop is CASSFLRGYEQFF. The CDR3 DNA is TGTGCCAGCAGCTTTCTAAGGGGCTATGAGCAGTTCTTC.

V is TRBV18 and J is TRBJ2-5; tentative D call: TRBD1 (5 bases). CDR3 size: 14 residues. Germline CDR1 and CDR2: KGHSH and LQKENI. V gave up 4 bases and J gave up 0 bases, with 9 bases separating them. The CDR3 spells CASSLQAYQETQYF. For the CDR3, the DNA is TGTGCCAGCTCACTACAGGCTTACCAAGAGACCCAGTACTTC.

This rearrangement joins TRBV4-3 to TRBJ2-5; 10 bases agree with TRBD2. CDR1 is LGHNA, CDR2 YSLEER, per germline. J gave up 2 bases and V 5 bases, and 5 bases lay outside the gene matches. The CDR3 is 15 amino acids. The CDR3 loop reads CASSFSGGTQETQYF. For the CDR3, the DNA is TGCGCCAGCAGCTTTAGCGGGGGGACTCAAGAGACCCAGTACTTC.

The CDR3 sequence is CASSGGDTEAFF. CDR3 in DNA: TGTGCCAGCAGTGGAGGGGACACTGAAGCTTTCTTT. The V call is TRBV2, the J call TRBJ1-1; weak D call: TRBD1 (5 bases). Germline V CDR1 and CDR2: SNHLY, FYNNEI. CDR3 size: 12 residues. Trimming took off 4 bases at V and 3 bases at J, with 6 bases between the two ends. The whole variable domain, filled in from reference TRBV2 and TRBJ1-1, reads EPEVTQTPSHQVTQMGQEVILRCVPISNHLYFYWYRQILGQKVEFLVSFYNNEISEKSEIFDDQFSVERPDGSNFTLKIRSTKLEDSAMYFCASSGGDTEAFFGQGTRLTVV.

CDR3 loop: CASKPGQATDTQYF. CDR3 nucleotide sequence: TGTGCCAGCAAACCGGGACAGGCCACAGATACGCAGTATTTT. The chain has TRBV27 and TRBJ2-3; TRBD1 aligns across 8 bases. This CDR3 is 14 amino acids long. Germline assignment: CDR1 MNHEY and CDR2 SMNVEV (reference sequence). Trimming at V came to 7 bases and at J to 2 bases, leaving 5 bases not matched to a gene.

CDR3 residues: CASSERQGAGEAFF. The CDR3 nucleotides read TGTGCCAGCAGTGAACGGCAGGGCGCAGGGGAAGCTTTCTTT. The chain combines TRBV2 with TRBJ1-1, with D possibly TRBD1 on 5 matching bases. Trimming removed 2 bases at V and 8 bases at J, with 15 bases between. CDR3 size: 14 residues. CDR1 and CDR2 from the germline V gene are SNHLY and FYNNEI.

V is TRBV4-3 and J is TRBJ1-6; TRBD1 might be the D (5 bases). V was pared by 1 base and J by 0 bases, with 13 bases between. The V gene's germline CDR1 is LGHNA and CDR2 YSLEER. The CDR3 contains 18 residues. In nucleotides, the CDR3 is TGCGCCAGCAGCCAAGCGCGGGGCCTGAGCTCCTATAATTCACCCCTCCACTTT. This encodes CASSQARGLSSYNSPLHF.

V usage is TRBV5-4 and J usage is TRBJ1-3; D possibly corresponds to TRBD1 (6 bases). The V and J ends lost 9 bases and 0 bases respectively, with 19 bases between them. CDR3 length equals 16 residues. CDR1 and CDR2 from the germline V gene are SGHNT and YYREEE (reference sequence). CDR3 residues: CATQRQAAASGNTIYF. CDR3 DNA: TGTGCCACCCAACGACAGGCTGCAGCCTCTGGAAACACCATATATTTT.

The chain couples TRBV5-1 to TRBJ2-7; D possibly corresponds to TRBD1 (5 bases). CDR3 length equals 13 residues. The germline V and J ends were trimmed by 4 bases and 9 bases, with 17 bases remaining between them. Looked up from germline, CDR1 is SGHRS and CDR2 is YFSETQ. The CDR3 coding sequence is TGCGCCAGCAGCGTGGAACCTGACAGAACGCAGTACTTC. Translation gives CASSVEPDRTQYF.

The chain has TRBV7-8 and TRBJ2-5; either TRBD1 or TRBD2 may supply D (5 bases each). This CDR3 is 14 amino acids long. Germline lookup yields CDR1 SGHVS and CDR2 FQNEAQ. V gave up 4 bases and J gave up 11 bases, with 20 bases separating them. CDR3 DNA sequence: TGTGCCAGCAGCTCAGGGAGTAACTTAGGGGAGCAGTACTTC. As protein: CASSSGSNLGEQYF.

This clone was detected a few times. The genes are TRBV19 and TRBJ2-7; 8 bases agree with TRBD2. V gave up 7 bases and J gave up 5 bases; unmatched junction bases: 10. CDR1 and CDR2 (germline): LNHDA, SQIVND (reference sequence). The CDR3 runs 14 residues. CDR3 sequence: CASKASGSSDEQYF. The CDR3 nucleotides are TGTGCCAGTAAGGCGAGCGGGAGTTCCGACGAGCAGTACTTC. The variable domain in full, with the rest retrieved from reference TRBV19 and TRBJ2-7, is DGGITQSPKYLFRKEGQNVTLSCEQNLNHDAMYWYRQDPGQGLRLIYYSQIVNDFQKGDIAEGYSVSREKKESFPLTVTSAQKNPTAFYLCASKASGSSDEQYFGPGTRLTVT.

This chain uses TRBV28 with TRBJ1-5; D unresolved. CDR3 size: 12 residues. Germline values: CDR1 MDHEN, CDR2 SYDVKM. Trimming stripped 7 bases from V and 7 bases from J, with 11 bases between. Here the CDR3 reads CASNTGNQPQHF. DNA of the CDR3: TGTGCCAGCAACACGGGAAACCAGCCCCAGCATTTT.

J is TRBJ1-1 and V is TRBV11-3; D uncertain. The germline V and J ends were trimmed by 5 bases and 0 bases, with 10 bases remaining between them. Germline CDR1 reads SGHNT; CDR2 reads YENEEA. The CDR3 totals 14 residues. DNA of the CDR3: TGTGCCAGCAGCCGCGGGTCAATGAACACTGAAGCTTTCTTT. Its protein product is CASSRGSMNTEAFF.

The chain uses TRBV15 and TRBJ2-7, with TRBD2 identical over 11 bases. Germline V gene sequence: CDR1 LNHNV, CDR2 YYDKDF (reference sequence). The V gene end was trimmed by 0 bases and the J gene end by 3 bases; junction bases not matched to a gene: 1. The CDR3 is 15 residues long. CDR3 coding DNA: TGTGCCACCAGCAGAGAGACTAGCGGGGACTACGAGCAGTACTTC. This translates into CATSRETSGDYEQYF.

V is TRBV25-1 and J is TRBJ2-1; 8 bases agree with TRBD2. This CDR3 is built from 16 residues. V lost 2 bases, J lost 7 bases, and 10 bases stayed unmatched. From germline, CDR1 is MGHDK and CDR2 SYGVNS. The DNA for the CDR3 is TGTGCCAGCAGTGAAACGAACGGGGGGGCTAGGAATGAGCAGTTCTTC. Amino acids: CASSETNGGARNEQFF.

The CDR3 DNA sequence: TGTGCCAGCAGCGTAGACAATGAGCAGTTCTTC. It translates to CASSVDNEQFF. The J gene is TRBJ2-1, the V gene TRBV9; D is unclear. CDR1 and CDR2 (germline): SGDLS, YYNGEE. CDR3 length: 11 amino acids. The V gene lost 0 bases and the J gene lost 5 bases, with 0 bases spanning the gap.

The rearrangement uses TRBV4-2 and TRBJ1-1; D is undetermined. CDR3 size: 16 residues. Trimming cost V 0 bases and J 1 base, with 12 bases left between them. Germline CDR1 and CDR2: LGHNA and YNFKEQ. The CDR3 sequence is CASSQDWARGNTEAFF. The CDR3 bases are TGTGCCAGCAGCCAAGACTGGGCTCGAGGGAACACTGAAGCTTTCTTT.

V usage is TRBV30 and J usage is TRBJ1-3; D is ambiguous. Germline V gene lookup returns CDR1 GTSNPN and CDR2 SVGIG (reference sequence). Trimming took off 5 bases at V and 0 bases at J, with 5 bases between the two ends. CDR3 size: 12 residues. The CDR3 loop is CAWQNSGNTIYF. The CDR3 bases are TGTGCCTGGCAGAACTCTGGAAACACCATATATTTT.

This chain uses TRBV7-9 with TRBJ1-3; no clear D gene. Looked up from germline, CDR1 is SEHNR and CDR2 is FQNEAQ (reference sequence). CDR3 length equals 16 residues. V lost 6 bases and J 0 bases, leaving 15 bases between the germline ends. CDR3 sequence (DNA): TGTGCCAGCAGTTCCTGGGGAGCAAACTCTGGAAACACCATATATTTT. Residues: CASSSWGANSGNTIYF.